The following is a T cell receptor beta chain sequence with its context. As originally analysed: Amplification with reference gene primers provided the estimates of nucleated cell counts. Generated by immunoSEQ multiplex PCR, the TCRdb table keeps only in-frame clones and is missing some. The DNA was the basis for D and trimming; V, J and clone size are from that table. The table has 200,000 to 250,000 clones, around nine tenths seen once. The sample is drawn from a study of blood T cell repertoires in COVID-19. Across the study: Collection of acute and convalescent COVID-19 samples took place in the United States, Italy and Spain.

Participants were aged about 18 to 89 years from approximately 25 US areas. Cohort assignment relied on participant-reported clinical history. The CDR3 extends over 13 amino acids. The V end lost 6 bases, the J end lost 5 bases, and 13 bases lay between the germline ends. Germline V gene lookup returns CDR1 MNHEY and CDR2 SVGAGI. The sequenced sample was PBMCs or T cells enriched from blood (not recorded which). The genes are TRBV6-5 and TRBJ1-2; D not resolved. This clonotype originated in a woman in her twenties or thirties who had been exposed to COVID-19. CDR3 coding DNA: TGTGCCAGCAGCCACCAGTTTTCGTATGGCTACACCTTC. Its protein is CASSHQFSYGYTF.